This T cell receptor (beta chain) came from a study of blood T cells in healthy people across ages (dated by TCRdb to the mid-2010s). Background for the entire study: Template switching captured roughly one uniquely barcoded TCR beta cDNA molecule per two T cells in model experiments. To avoid experimental bias, donors of different ages were spread randomly across the sequencing lanes. Donors were grouped into four age groups: young (average roughly 16 years), middle-aged (roughly 37), aged (around 60) and long-lived (over 80). Using the same blood draw, the study looked at two additional independent replicas of 1 million unique cDNA reads for two donors, one aged 18 to 30 and the other aged 80 or older. To track age-related changes in TCR beta repertoire diversity, the study relied on deep sequencing normalized with unique cDNA molecular identifiers.

The donors were a few dozen Caucasian individuals from Russia, aged 6 to 90 years, who were systemically healthy. Each donor gave about 9.7 milliliters of peripheral blood, drawn into EDTA-treated Vacutainer tubes. Ficoll-Paque density-gradient centrifugation was used to isolate PBMCs, with at least 7 million per sample. Total RNA was extracted from PBMCs with Trizol reagent, with at least 6 micrograms obtained per sample. For every donor, an aliquot of PBMCs went through flow cytometry to measure the percentages of naive CD45RAhigh/CD27high T cells. Broad study findings and their caveats: Compared with the aged group, more naive CD4+ T cells, fewer expanded clones and increased TCR diversity were shown by the long-lived group, suggesting age selection. Total diversity estimates from one million sequenced T cells were considered lower bounds and underestimates. The CMV infection status of donors was not known, potentially confounding age-related changes in expanded clonotypes. Observed TCR beta diversity per million T cells fell roughly linearly with age, and a significant reduction was already apparent by age around 40. Since profiling was done on bulk unsorted PBMCs, naive and antigen-experienced compartments could not be conclusively compared. Observed TCR beta diversity correlated strongly with the percentage of naive T cells measured by flow cytometry.

Preparation of the library involved 5' RACE. For sequencing, an Illumina HiSeq 2500 was employed. The second PCR ran for about 6 to 11 cycles and used a J-beta primer mix along with a sample-barcoded 5' primer. A template-switch 5' adaptor carrying 12 random nucleotides introduced a unique molecular identifier onto each TCR beta cDNA molecule. Each sample yielded at least 3 million CDR3-containing paired-end reads. All of the RNA was converted into first-strand cDNA using the Mint cDNA synthesis kit, with a TRBC-specific oligonucleotide serving as the primer. All cDNA was treated with uracil-DNA glycosylase and then went through a first 18-cycle PCR with the universal primers M1SS and BC2_uni_R. The original methods were these. For normalization, 1 million high-quality reads, each with a distinct molecular identifier, were randomly selected from each sample. Instead of being binned into consensus sequences, reads with shared molecular identifiers were discarded. CDR3 identification, clonotype clustering and error correction used MiTCR with a Q25 quality threshold and the strictest error-elimination algorithm. A nonparametric unseen species model with Euler transformation was used to estimate lower-bound total TCR beta diversity. Clones were called with MiXCR by TCRdb after fastp trimmed the public reads at Q25, and only in-frame beta chains were retained. Duplicate CDR3 protein sequences are folded into a single record with the most common DNA and genes. The V and J calls, along with clone size, are taken from TCRdb and not from the paper's own processing. This sample holds about 780,000 distinct CDR3 sequences; roughly 46% were observed only once. The top ten clonotypes cover 15% to 20% of the sample.

Worth noting for this clonotype: Its binding antigen is unknown. No qualities accompany the bases; no much larger clone lies one base away.

Trimming takes 4 bases off V and 6 bases off J; junction bases not matched to a gene: 10. Spanning cysteine to phenylalanine, the CDR3 consists of 15 amino acids. Here the CDR3 DNA is all that survives: 45 bases in frame from base 1. Based on the germline V gene (reference sequence), the CDR1 and CDR2 sequences are MNHEY and SMNVEV. The sequencing input was blood. The chain links TRBV27 with TRBJ2-7; TRBD2 aligns with 9 central bases. This sequence was found in a man aged 80 or over in good health. In nucleotide form, the sequence is TGTGCCAGCAGTTCTCGCGGCGGGAGGGCCCGCGAGCAGTACTTC. It encodes CASSSRGGRAREQYF.